The 12 T cell receptor beta chains listed next were all sequenced from one sample in a study of cytomegalovirus exposure and HLA in healthy donors (dated by TCRdb to between 2016 and 2019). Library preparation used the immunoSEQ multiplex PCR assay. The multiplex PCR relied on a mix of 60 forward primers for TCR Vbeta segments and 13 reverse primers for TCR Jbeta segments. TCRdb retrieved this table from immuneACCESS and kept in-frame rearrangements only. Not all clones are present; in checked studies, unresolved V genes account for under half, and no reason is known for the remainder. Recorded for this sample are 180,000 or so clones; roughly 75% of them occurred a single time. The ten largest account for under 2% of the sample. The sample comprised PBMCs. The receptors derive from a woman in her 30s in good health and CMV-seronegative.

V gene TRBV30 combines with J gene TRBJ1-6; TRBD1 is a possible D gene (5 bases). The germline V gene encodes CDR1 GTSNPN and CDR2 SVGIG (reference sequence). Trimming left V 0 bases short and J 0 bases short, with 18 bases between. The CDR3 length is 19 residues. The CDR3 sequence: CAWSVRSGGLSSYNSPLHF. Written as DNA, the CDR3 is TGTGCCTGGAGTGTACGGTCGGGGGGGTTGAGCTCCTATAATTCACCCCTCCACTTT.

V is TRBV30 and J is TRBJ2-5; 12 bases map to TRBD2. The CDR3 is 14 residues long. Germline V CDR1 and CDR2: GTSNPN, SVGIG (reference sequence). Trimming took 4 bases from V and 4 from J; bases not matched to a gene: 4. The CDR3 nucleotides read TGTGCCTGGACTAGCGGGGGGGCCTCAGAGACCCAGTACTTC. It yields the protein CAWTSGGASETQYF.

This sequence joins TRBV13 and TRBJ2-1, with TRBD1 matching over 7 bases. V shed 7 bases and J 6 bases; nucleotides not matched to a gene: 6. The CDR3 has 13 amino acids. Germline values: CDR1 PRHDT, CDR2 FYEKMQ (reference sequence). CDR3 sequence (DNA): TGTGCCAGCACCGGGACAGCCCGCAATGAGCAGTTCTTC. Protein sequence: CASTGTARNEQFF.

The chain uses TRBV30 and TRBJ1-6; D gene ambiguous. Germline lookup yields CDR1 GTSNPN and CDR2 SVGIG (reference sequence). V dropped 0 bases and J dropped 3 bases, with 9 bases sitting between them. This CDR3 is built from 15 residues. CDR3 amino acids: CAWSVPGVYNSPLHF. CDR3 nucleotide sequence: TGTGCCTGGAGTGTACCTGGAGTCTATAATTCACCCCTCCACTTT.

The chain couples TRBV7-3 to TRBJ2-1; TRBD2 might be the D (6 bases). CDR3 length: 16 amino acids. The germline V gene has CDR1 SGHTA and CDR2 FQGTGA. V lost 5 bases, J lost 3 bases, and 17 bases lay in between. In nucleotides, the CDR3 is TGTGCCAGCAGCGACACAGGAGGACTAAACTACAATGAGCAGTTCTTC. Translation: CASSDTGGLNYNEQFF.

The chain links TRBV7-9 to TRBJ1-1; 9 positions match TRBD1. Trimming cost V 6 bases and J 4 bases; bases outside gene matches: 15. CDR3 length equals 17 residues. CDR1 and CDR2 from the germline V gene are SEHNR and FQNEAQ (reference sequence). CDR3 coding DNA: TGTGCCAGCAGTAACCAGTTGGGACAGGGTCGGCGCACTGAAGCTTTCTTT. It encodes CASSNQLGQGRRTEAFF.

In its sample, this clone was seen a few times. The chain recombines TRBV7-8 with TRBJ2-7; possibly TRBD2 for D (5 bases). V shed 5 bases and J shed 7 bases, with 18 bases lying between them. The CDR3 loop spans 14 amino acids. Per the germline V gene, CDR1 is SGHVS and CDR2 is FQNEAQ. The CDR3 loop is CASSPRVGHGEQYF. The CDR3 bases are TGTGCCAGCAGCCCGCGGGTGGGTCATGGGGAGCAGTACTTC.

The chain combines TRBV4-1 with TRBJ2-7; D might be TRBD1 (5 bases). CDR1 MGHRA and CDR2 YSYEKL come from the germline V gene. The CDR3 totals 16 residues. Trimming removed 5 bases from V and 2 bases from J, with 19 bases in between. The CDR3 DNA sequence: TGCGCCAGCAGCGGTCCCACAACAGGAAAACCCTACGAGCAGTACTTC. Translating gives CASSGPTTGKPYEQYF.

V is TRBV30 and J is TRBJ1-6, with D unresolved. Deletions cut 0 bases from V and 9 bases from J, with 12 bases between. Germline V CDR1 and CDR2: GTSNPN, SVGIG (reference sequence). The CDR3 consists of 14 residues. The CDR3 sequence is CAWSVSGLASPLHF. CDR3 nucleotide sequence: TGTGCCTGGAGTGTATCAGGCCTCGCTTCACCCCTCCACTTT.

In this sample, this clone turned up once. This rearrangement joins TRBV6-6 to TRBJ1-2; no clear D. Trimming cost V 6 bases and J 6 bases, with 23 bases left between them. The CDR3 loop spans 16 amino acids. Germline V gives CDR1 MNHNY, CDR2 SVGAGI (reference sequence). As DNA, the CDR3 is TGTGCCAGCAGCAAAGCCGACAAGGTACAGATTCATGGCTACACCTTC. Translating gives CASSKADKVQIHGYTF.

The chain links TRBV5-6 to TRBJ2-5, with TRBD2 identical over 7 bases. Germline CDR1 and CDR2: SGHDT and YYEEEE. CDR3 length: 16 residues. Losses at the gene ends were 5 bases for V and 2 bases for J; bases not matched to a gene: 12. The CDR3 spells CASSNGLERSQETQYF. The CDR3 coding sequence is TGTGCCAGCAGTAACGGACTAGAGCGGTCACAAGAGACCCAGTACTTC.

This chain links TRBV19 with TRBJ1-1; no clear D. The V gene's germline CDR1 is LNHDA and CDR2 SQIVND (reference sequence). The CDR3 has 13 residues. V was pared by 3 bases and J by 1 base, with 6 bases between. The CDR3 loop is CASSMKRNTEAFF. In DNA form, the CDR3 reads TGTGCCAGTAGTATGAAGAGGAACACTGAAGCTTTCTTT.